The entry below describes one T cell receptor (beta chain). The entry originates in a study of blood T cells in healthy people across ages. This CDR3 is built from 12 residues. V was trimmed by 2 bases and J by 5 bases, leaving 9 bases between them. The V gene's germline CDR1 is DFQATT and CDR2 SNEGSKA (reference sequence). A sample-barcoded 5' primer and a J-beta primer mix were used in a second PCR of roughly 7 to 11 cycles. TCRdb re-called the 5' RACE reads with MiXCR, one entry per CDR3 protein. Among roughly 700,000 distinct CDR3 sequences listed, more than 40% were seen once. Sequencing used blood. The rearrangement joins TRBV20-1 to TRBJ2-5; weak D call: TRBD1 (5 bases). This receptor was taken from an older woman in good health. For the CDR3, the DNA is TGCAGTGCTAGAAGGGGTAGGGAGACCCAGTACTTC. Translating it yields CSARRGRETQYF.